This passage covers 17 T cell receptor beta chains from one sample sequenced in a study of CD4+ T cells in melanoma. Clones were read by immunoSEQ multiplex PCR, and TCRdb kept only the in-frame ones, dropping some. The sample lists fewer than 150,000 clones; about nine tenths were seen once. The receptor set was obtained from a human donor with melanoma.

The chain employs TRBV4-1 and TRBJ2-5; TRBD2 matches 10 bases. Looked up from germline, CDR1 is MGHRA and CDR2 is YSYEKL. Losses at the gene ends were 3 bases for V and 5 bases for J; bases not matched to a gene: 9. The length of the CDR3 is 16 residues. In DNA, the CDR3 is TGCGCCAGCAGCCAGTTCCCCGGGACTAGCGTTGAGACCCAGTACTTC. Its translation is CASSQFPGTSVETQYF.

The chain employs TRBV5-1 and TRBJ1-1; D gene unclear. V was cut by 5 bases and J by 2 bases, with 10 bases left in between. Germline V lookup: CDR1 SGHRS, CDR2 YFSETQ. The CDR3 totals 13 residues. CDR3 DNA: TGCGCCAGCAGTTTCATCGGCAACACTGAAGCTTTCTTT. Translation gives CASSFIGNTEAFF. Complete variable domain (other parts from reference TRBV5-1 and TRBJ1-1): KAGVTQTPRYLIKTRGQQVTLSCSPISGHRSVSWYQQTPGQGLQFLFEYFSETQRNKGNFPGRFSGRQFSNSRSEMNVSTLELGDSALYLCASSFIGNTEAFFGQGTRLTVV.

The DNA of the CDR3 is TGCGCCAGCAGCCCAAGACAGGGAAATTCACCCCTCCACTTT. This encodes CASSPRQGNSPLHF. The chain combines TRBV4-1 with TRBJ1-6; TRBD1 agrees at 7 bases. This CDR3 is 14 amino acids long. Germline values: CDR1 MGHRA, CDR2 YSYEKL. V shed 4 bases, J shed 7 bases, and the junction held 4 bases outside the gene matches.

This rearrangement joins TRBV19 to TRBJ2-3, with D unresolved. This CDR3 comprises 13 residues. V lost 6 bases, J lost 3 bases, and 10 bases lay in between. CDR1 is LNHDA, CDR2 SQIVND, per germline (reference sequence). CDR3 sequence reads: CASRGEFTDTQYF. The CDR3 region has the DNA TGTGCCAGTAGGGGCGAGTTTACAGATACGCAGTATTTT.

V usage is TRBV18 and J usage is TRBJ1-1; D possibly corresponds to TRBD1 (5 bases). Trimming shortened V by 2 bases and J by 3 bases, and 10 bases separated the two germline ends. CDR3 size: 14 residues. Germline V gives CDR1 KGHSH, CDR2 LQKENI. CDR3 DNA sequence: TGTGCCAGCTCACCAATAATGGGGGACACTGAAGCTTTCTTT. Residues: CASSPIMGDTEAFF.

The chain uses TRBV30 and TRBJ2-5, with 11 bases that match TRBD2. The CDR3 extends over 15 amino acids. V was clipped by 1 base and J by 5 bases; unmatched bases: 6. Germline values: CDR1 GTSNPN, CDR2 SVGIG (reference sequence). CDR3 in DNA: TGTGCCTGGAGTGGAATGACTAGCGGGGCGGAGACCCAGTACTTC. It encodes CAWSGMTSGAETQYF.

This chain uses TRBV9 with TRBJ1-5; D is undetermined. Trimming removed 4 bases at V and 5 bases at J, with 16 bases between. CDR3 length: 15 amino acids. CDR1 and CDR2 from the germline V gene are SGDLS and YYNGEE. The CDR3 DNA is TGTGCCAGCAGCCTAGGAGGTACGGGCGATCAGCCCCAGCATTTT. Protein: CASSLGGTGDQPQHF.

This sequence joins TRBV5-1 and TRBJ2-5, with no clear D. V lost 0 bases and J lost 5, with 11 bases in between. Germline CDR1 is SGHRS and CDR2 is YFSETQ. This CDR3 is 14 amino acids long. CDR3 region: CASSLGFLTETQYF. In DNA, the CDR3 is TGCGCCAGCAGCTTGGGGTTTTTGACTGAGACCCAGTACTTC. Full variable domain (remainder filled in from reference TRBV5-1 and TRBJ2-5): KAGVTQTPRYLIKTRGQQVTLSCSPISGHRSVSWYQQTPGQGLQFLFEYFSETQRNKGNFPGRFSGRQFSNSRSEMNVSTLELGDSALYLCASSLGFLTETQYFGPGTRLLVL.

The chain combines TRBV6-4 with TRBJ1-4, with TRBD1 as a possible D gene (6 bases). The CDR3 has 16 amino acids. Trimming removed 4 bases at V and 2 bases at J, with 14 bases between. Looked up from germline, CDR1 is MRHNA and CDR2 is SNTAGT. This CDR3 is CASSVGAAGTNEKLFF. The CDR3 DNA is TGTGCCAGCAGTGTGGGGGCGGCTGGGACTAATGAAAAACTGTTTTTT.

V usage is TRBV10-2 and J usage is TRBJ1-1, with a weak D call TRBD1 (6 bases). The CDR3 has 14 residues. Trimming took off 7 bases at V and 1 base at J, with 13 bases between the two ends. CDR1 and CDR2 (germline): WSHSY, SAAADI. CDR3 sequence (DNA): TGCGCCAGCAAATCCACAGGGAAGAACACTGAAGCTTTCTTT. Residues: CASKSTGKNTEAFF.

V usage is TRBV4-1 and J usage is TRBJ2-7; D may match TRBD1 or TRBD2 (5 bases each). The CDR3 consists of 15 residues. The germline V gene has CDR1 MGHRA and CDR2 YSYEKL. V lost 4 bases and J 1 base, leaving 14 bases between the germline ends. For the CDR3, the DNA is TGCGCCAGCAGCCCGAGGGGAATAGCTTCCTACGAGCAGTACTTC. It is translated as CASSPRGIASYEQYF.

This sequence joins TRBV6-4 and TRBJ2-1, with 13 positions matching TRBD2. The V gene end was trimmed by 5 bases and the J gene end by 9 bases; junction bases not matched to a gene: 13. The CDR3 is 17 amino acids. From germline, CDR1 is MRHNA and CDR2 SNTAGT. The CDR3 nucleotides read TGTGCCAGCAGTCTAAAAGCACTAGCGGGGGGGTCTACTGAGCAGTTCTTC. Translation: CASSLKALAGGSTEQFF.

This chain joins TRBV11-2 and TRBJ1-1; D is possibly TRBD1 (5 bases). The CDR3 totals 14 residues. V gave up 11 bases and J gave up 0 bases, with 16 bases separating them. CDR1 is SGHAT and CDR2 is FQNNGV in the germline V gene. The CDR3 DNA is TGTGCCGTCGGTGGGGGGGGAGTGAACACTGAAGCTTTCTTT. The encoded protein is CAVGGGGVNTEAFF. The full variable domain, completed using reference TRBV11-2 and TRBJ1-1, is EAGVAQSPRYKIIEKRQSVAFWCNPISGHATLYWYQQILGQGPKLLIQFQNNGVVDDSQLPKDRFSAERLKGVDSTLKIQPAKLEDSAVYLCAVGGGGVNTEAFFGQGTRLTVV.

J is TRBJ1-2 and V is TRBV6-5, with D perhaps TRBD1 (6 bases). The CDR3 covers 14 residues. V was shortened by 2 bases and J by 6 bases, with 13 bases between the two germline ends. Germline V gene data show CDR1 as MNHEY and CDR2 as SVGAGI. The CDR3 coding sequence is TGTGCCAGCAGTTACCAAGGGGGTTCCCATGGCTACACCTTC. It specifies CASSYQGGSHGYTF.

The chain combines TRBV30 with TRBJ2-7; D is unclear. Germline V CDR1 and CDR2: GTSNPN, SVGIG (reference sequence). Deletions cut 2 bases from V and 7 bases from J, with 15 bases between. The CDR3 is 13 amino acids. The CDR3 DNA is TGTGCCTGGAGTACGGCCCTGGGTTGGGAGCAGTACTTC. Its protein is CAWSTALGWEQYF.

This clone was seen only once. J is TRBJ1-2 and V is TRBV5-5, with 8 nucleotides matching TRBD1. Germline values: CDR1 SGHKS, CDR2 YYEKEE (reference sequence). The ends lost 0 bases at V and 4 bases at J; junction bases unmatched: 2. CDR3 length: 14 amino acids. The CDR3 here is CASSLDRGSYGYTF. CDR3 DNA: TGTGCCAGCAGCTTGGACAGGGGGAGCTATGGCTACACCTTC.

J is TRBJ1-2 and V is TRBV5-1, with a weak D call TRBD1 (5 bases). V gave up 7 bases and J gave up 6 bases, with 19 bases separating them. The CDR3 is 14 residues long. Germline V lookup: CDR1 SGHRS, CDR2 YFSETQ. The CDR3 reads CASHRDLGADGYTF. The CDR3 nucleotides read TGCGCCAGCCACCGGGACCTAGGTGCGGATGGCTACACCTTC.